This entry lists 21 T cell receptor beta chains sequenced from one sample in a study of blood T cell repertoires in COVID-19 (dated by TCRdb to about 2020). Preparation of the library involved the immunoSEQ multiplex PCR assay. TCRdb mirrors the immuneACCESS table, restricted to in-frame sequences. Some clones are absent from its copies; in checked studies, under half trace to an unresolved V gene, and the reason for the others is unknown. The sample table shows 210,000 or so clones, and about 90% are seen once. Together, the top ten hold roughly 2.5% of the sample. Material for sequencing was peripheral blood. All receptors come from an older woman with acute or convalescent COVID-19.

The chain couples TRBV7-2 to TRBJ2-1; 11 bases are a match to TRBD2. Losses at the gene ends were 9 bases for V and 9 bases for J; bases not matched to a gene: 7. The length of the CDR3 is 13 residues. Per the germline V gene, CDR1 is SGHTA and CDR2 is FQGNSA. CDR3 region: CARTSGGTFEQFF. The CDR3, as DNA: TGTGCCAGAACTAGCGGGGGCACTTTTGAGCAGTTCTTC.

This chain uses TRBV7-6 with TRBJ2-2; D is possibly TRBD1 (5 bases). This CDR3 comprises 14 residues. CDR1 and CDR2 (germline): SGHVS, FNYEAQ. V was clipped by 5 bases and J by 7 bases, with 14 bases between them. The CDR3 region is CASSPQTARGELFF. CDR3 sequence (DNA): TGTGCCAGCAGCCCCCAGACAGCTCGCGGGGAGCTGTTTTTT.

This clone was seen just once. V usage is TRBV19 and J usage is TRBJ1-2; tentatively, D is TRBD1 (5 bases). The V and J ends lost 3 bases and 2 bases respectively, with 10 bases between them. Germline-derived CDR1 and CDR2 are LNHDA and SQIVND (reference sequence). The length of the CDR3 is 14 residues. The CDR3 DNA is TGTGCCAGTAGTATTGTGCAGGGAAACTATGGCTACACCTTC. It encodes CASSIVQGNYGYTF.

This clone was detected only once. The V and J genes are TRBV7-9 and TRBJ2-3; D is perhaps TRBD1 (6 bases). Germline V gene lookup returns CDR1 SEHNR and CDR2 FQNEAQ (reference sequence). CDR3 length: 16 residues. V was shortened by 4 bases and J by 7 bases, with 21 bases between the two germline ends. The CDR3 loop reads CASSSLIGQNLNTQYF. As DNA, the CDR3 is TGTGCCAGCAGCTCCTTAATCGGACAGAACTTGAATACGCAGTATTTT.

CDR3 coding DNA: TGCGCCAGCAGCCAAGTACAGGGTTATGGCTACACCTTC. Protein product: CASSQVQGYGYTF. This chain uses TRBV4-3 with TRBJ1-2; weak D call: TRBD1 (6 bases). Between the trimmed V and J ends, which lost 1 base and 5 bases, there was a span of 8 bases. Germline CDR1 is LGHNA and CDR2 is YSLEER. The CDR3 sequence is 13 residues long.

A word on this clone: One end of the junction is discordant with germline, which a read error may explain. The chain employs TRBV12-3 or TRBV12-4 and TRBJ1-2; possible D gene TRBD1, 5 bases. The CDR3 totals 11 residues. The CDR3 loop is CASSLGREPSF. The CDR3, as DNA: TGTGCCAGCAGCCTGGGACGGGAGCCGTCTTTC.

This clone was observed once. This sequence joins TRBV21-1 and TRBJ2-2; the DNA was not used to check the table's D call, TRBD1. TRBV21-1 represents a pseudogene. The CDR3 runs 16 residues. The CDR3, as DNA: TGTGCCAGCAGCCTCAGGGACAGGGGGCGCACCGGGGAGCTGTTTTTT. It codes for CASSLRDRGRTGELFF.

The chain has TRBV30 and TRBJ2-5; no firm D call. With 3 bases removed from V and 5 bases from J, the gap between germline ends came to 10 bases. The CDR3 spans 12 residues. Germline V gives CDR1 GTSNPN, CDR2 SVGIG (reference sequence). The CDR3 nucleotides are TGTGCCTGGAGCACTAACGAGGAGACCCAGTACTTC. It codes for CAWSTNEETQYF. Supplemented by reference TRBV30 and TRBJ2-5, the full variable domain reads SQTIHQWPATLVQPVGSPLSLECTVEGTSNPNLYWYRQAAGRGLQLLFYSVGIGQISSEVPQNLSASRPQDRQFILSSKKLLLSDSGFYLCAWSTNEETQYFGPGTRLLVL.

The count of this clone is one. This chain uses TRBV18 with TRBJ1-1; 10 bases agree with TRBD1. The germline V gene has CDR1 KGHSH and CDR2 LQKENI. The J segment lost 2 bases and the V segment lost 7 bases, leaving 4 bases of the junction unmatched. This CDR3 is built from 14 residues. CDR3 loop: CASCRDRGNTEAFF. In DNA form, the CDR3 reads TGTGCCAGCTGCCGGGACAGGGGAAACACTGAAGCTTTCTTT.

V is TRBV23-1 and J is TRBJ1-4; 8 bases align to TRBD1. TRBV23-1 is an open reading frame whose function is uncertain. The length of the CDR3 is 14 residues. V was pared by 6 bases and J by 4 bases, with 4 bases of the junction left unmatched. The CDR3 DNA sequence: TGCGCCAGCAGGACCGGGACAGGTAATGAAAAACTGTTTTTT. Protein: CASRTGTGNEKLFF.

V gene TRBV5-5 combines with J gene TRBJ1-6; 9 bases are a match to TRBD1. Germline V CDR1 and CDR2: SGHKS, YYEKEE (reference sequence). This CDR3 spans 17 amino acids. V gave up 0 bases and J gave up 3 bases; unmatched junction bases: 4. CDR3 sequence (DNA): TGTGCCAGCAGCTTGGGGCCGACAGGGGGCTATAATTCACCCCTCCACTTT. Its translation is CASSLGPTGGYNSPLHF. Full variable domain (outside the CDR3, taken from reference TRBV5-5 and TRBJ1-6): DAGVTQSPTHLIKTRGQQVTLRCSPISGHKSVSWYQQVLGQGPQFIFQYYEKEERGRGNFPDRFSARQFPNYSSELNVNALLLGDSALYLCASSLGPTGGYNSPLHFGNGTRLTVT.

The V and J genes are TRBV12-3 or TRBV12-4 and TRBJ1-2; D is uncertain. Trimming shortened V by 1 base and J by 7 bases, and 4 bases separated the two germline ends. CDR3 length equals 11 residues. The CDR3 reads CASSLGSGYTF. The CDR3 nucleotides are TGTGCCAGCAGTTTAGGGAGTGGCTACACCTTC.

V is TRBV21-1 and J is TRBJ2-7; the DNA was not used to check the table's D call, TRBD2. TRBV21-1 is annotated as a pseudogene. CDR3 length: 15 residues. CDR3 protein: CASSKLDTFSYEQYF. DNA of the CDR3: TGTGCCAGCAGCAAACTAGATACCTTCTCCTACGAGCAGTACTTC.

J is TRBJ2-5 and V is TRBV18; D might be TRBD2 (5 bases). The V gene lost 3 bases and the J gene lost 0 bases, with 5 bases spanning the gap. CDR1 and CDR2 from the germline V gene are KGHSH and LQKENI. The CDR3 extends over 13 amino acids. The CDR3 DNA reads as TGTGCCAGCTCACCTAGCGACCAAGAGACCCAGTACTTC. As protein: CASSPSDQETQYF.

This rearrangement joins TRBV28 to TRBJ1-1, with D maybe TRBD1 (5 bases). CDR1 is MDHEN, CDR2 SYDVKM, per germline. The CDR3 has 15 residues. The V and J ends lost 4 bases and 5 bases respectively, with 17 bases between them. CDR3 in DNA: TGTGCCAGCAGTTACTCCGCCAGGGTAAGGACTGAAGCTTTCTTT. This gives the protein CASSYSARVRTEAFF.

This clone was seen once. The rearrangement links TRBV7-9 to TRBJ1-1, with unresolved D. Germline assignment: CDR1 SEHNR and CDR2 FQNEAQ (reference sequence). Trimming removed 1 base at V and 3 bases at J, with 9 bases between. This CDR3 region has 14 residues. In DNA form, the CDR3 reads TGTGCCAGCAGCTTAGGGGCGATTGACACTGAAGCTTTCTTT. Protein product: CASSLGAIDTEAFF.

This chain uses TRBV30 with TRBJ1-1, with 7 bases matching TRBD1. Trimming at V came to 3 bases and at J to 7 bases, leaving 11 bases not matched to a gene. CDR1 is GTSNPN and CDR2 is SVGIG in the germline V gene (reference sequence). This CDR3 contains 14 residues. In nucleotides, the CDR3 is TGTGCCTGGAGGGTTTCTACAGGGGATCATGAAGCTTTCTTT. Protein: CAWRVSTGDHEAFF.

The chain uses TRBV2 and TRBJ1-5; D is unresolved. The ends were cut back, 1 base at V and 0 bases at J, with 7 bases in the middle. CDR3 length: 15 residues. CDR1 is SNHLY and CDR2 is FYNNEI in the germline V gene. CDR3 nucleotides: TGTGCCAGCAGTGAAGGTACAAATAGCAATCAGCCCCAGCATTTT. The encoded protein is CASSEGTNSNQPQHF. The full variable domain, with the rest looked up from reference TRBV2 and TRBJ1-5, is EPEVTQTPSHQVTQMGQEVILRCVPISNHLYFYWYRQILGQKVEFLVSFYNNEISEKSEIFDDQFSVERPDGSNFTLKIRSTKLEDSAMYFCASSEGTNSNQPQHFGDGTRLSIL.

V usage is TRBV14 and J usage is TRBJ1-5; 8 bases align to TRBD1. CDR1 SGHDN and CDR2 FVKESK come from the germline V gene. V was clipped by 4 bases and J by 7 bases; unmatched bases: 9. This CDR3 is 15 amino acids long. CDR3 protein: CASSPRRGLWQPQHF. CDR3 sequence (DNA): TGTGCCAGCAGCCCCCGCAGGGGGCTGTGGCAGCCCCAGCATTTT. Complete variable domain (other parts from reference TRBV14 and TRBJ1-5): EAGVTQFPSHSVIEKGQTVTLRCDPISGHDNLYWYRRVMGKEIKFLLHFVKESKQDESGMPNNRFLAERTGGTYSTLKVQPAELEDSGVYFCASSPRRGLWQPQHFGDGTRLSIL.

The chain couples TRBV2 to TRBJ1-1; 10 positions agree with TRBD1. V was pared by 4 bases and J by 10 bases, with 3 bases of the junction left unmatched. The germline V gene has CDR1 SNHLY and CDR2 FYNNEI. The CDR3 loop spans 12 amino acids. This CDR3 reads CASSATGGSAFF. CDR3 coding DNA: TGTGCCAGCAGTGCGACAGGGGGCTCAGCTTTCTTT. Full variable domain (missing parts from reference TRBV2 and TRBJ1-1): EPEVTQTPSHQVTQMGQEVILRCVPISNHLYFYWYRQILGQKVEFLVSFYNNEISEKSEIFDDQFSVERPDGSNFTLKIRSTKLEDSAMYFCASSATGGSAFFGQGTRLTVV.

The chain couples TRBV19 to TRBJ1-3, with 8 positions matching TRBD1. The CDR3 is made up of 13 amino acids. In germline, CDR1 is LNHDA, CDR2 SQIVND (reference sequence). Losses at the gene ends were 9 bases for V and 4 bases for J; bases not matched to a gene: 5. The CDR3 is CASLTGVGNTIYF. The DNA for the CDR3 is TGTGCCAGCCTGACAGGGGTCGGAAACACCATATATTTT.